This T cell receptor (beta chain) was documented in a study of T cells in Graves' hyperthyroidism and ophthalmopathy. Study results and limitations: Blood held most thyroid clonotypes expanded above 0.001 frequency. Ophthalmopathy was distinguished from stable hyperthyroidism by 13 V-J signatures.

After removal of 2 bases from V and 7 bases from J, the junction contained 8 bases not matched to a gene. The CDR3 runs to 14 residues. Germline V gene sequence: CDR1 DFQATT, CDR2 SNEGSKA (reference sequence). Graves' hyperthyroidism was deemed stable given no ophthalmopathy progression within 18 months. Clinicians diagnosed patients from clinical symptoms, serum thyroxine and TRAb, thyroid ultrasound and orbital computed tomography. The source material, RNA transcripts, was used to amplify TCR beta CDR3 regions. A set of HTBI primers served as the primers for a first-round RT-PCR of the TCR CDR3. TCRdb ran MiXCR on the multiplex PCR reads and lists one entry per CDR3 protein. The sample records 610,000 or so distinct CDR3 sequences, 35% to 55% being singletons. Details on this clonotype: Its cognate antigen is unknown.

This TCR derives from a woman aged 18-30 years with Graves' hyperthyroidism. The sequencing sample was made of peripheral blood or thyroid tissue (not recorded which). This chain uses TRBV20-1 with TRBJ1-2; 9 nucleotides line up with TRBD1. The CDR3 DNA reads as TGCAGTGCTAGATACACAGGGGGCGAGGTTGGCTACACCTTC. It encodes CSARYTGGEVGYTF.